These 24 T cell receptor beta chains were sequenced from one sample in a study of T cells in Graves' hyperthyroidism and ophthalmopathy. The CDR3 regions of TCR beta were amplified from RNA transcripts. Initially, a first-round RT-PCR of the TCR CDR3 employed the HTBI primer set. TCRdb fed the multiplex PCR reads into MiXCR, producing one record per CDR3 protein. The sample contains about half a million distinct CDR3 sequences, about 20% of which appear only once. The sequenced material came from blood. The receptors shown here come from a woman aged 70 to 79 with Graves' ophthalmopathy.

This clonotype was counted a few times. This sequence joins TRBV3-1 and TRBJ2-1, with TRBD2 matching 9 bases. Germline assignment: CDR1 LGHDT and CDR2 YNNKEL (reference sequence). CDR3 length equals 15 residues. The V and J ends lost 4 bases and 9 bases, in that order; junction bases with no gene match: 10. Here the CDR3 reads CASSPLAGAAGEQFF. CDR3 sequence (DNA): TGTGCCAGCAGCCCTTTAGCGGGAGCGGCGGGTGAGCAGTTCTTC.

With respect to this clonotype: Being one base from a much bigger clone, this may be a read error. This sequence joins TRBV6-2 or TRBV6-3 and TRBJ1-1; D not resolved. CDR3 length equals 13 residues. Trimming stripped 6 bases from V and 1 base from J, with 9 bases between. Looked up from germline, CDR1 is MNHEY and CDR2 is SVGEGT. The CDR3 DNA follows: TGTGCCAGCAGCTCCCCCCGGAACACTGAAGCTTTCTTT. Its translation: CASSSPRNTEAFF.

The chain combines TRBV18 with TRBJ1-1; 7 bases align to TRBD1. V was clipped by 2 bases and J by 0 bases; unmatched bases: 9. Germline assignment: CDR1 KGHSH and CDR2 LQKENI. The CDR3 covers 17 residues. Here the CDR3 reads CASSPAKQGPMNTEAFF. CDR3 bases: TGTGCCAGCTCACCAGCGAAACAGGGGCCAATGAACACTGAAGCTTTCTTT.

Ten or more counts support this clonotype. This rearrangement joins TRBV7-3 to TRBJ2-1; D gene uncertain. The CDR3 contains 13 residues. Germline V lookup: CDR1 SGHTA, CDR2 FQGTGA. V was trimmed by 2 bases and J by 8 bases, leaving 10 bases between them. The CDR3 spells CASSLDRSDEQFF. The CDR3 DNA reads TGTGCCAGCAGCTTAGATCGGAGCGATGAGCAGTTCTTC.

This clonotype has a handful of counts. The rearrangement links TRBV30 to TRBJ1-1, with D maybe TRBD1 (6 bases). Looked up from germline, CDR1 is GTSNPN and CDR2 is SVGIG (reference sequence). Trimming removed 3 bases from V and 0 bases from J, with 26 bases in between. CDR3 length: 19 amino acids. The CDR3 DNA reads TGTGCCTGGAGATCCCCCACGCGACAGGCTAAGGCGATGAACACTGAAGCTTTCTTT. Amino acid sequence: CAWRSPTRQAKAMNTEAFF.

This clonotype was counted once. A much larger clonotype is one base distant, so this may be a read error. The chain is built from TRBV13 and TRBJ1-6, with D possibly matching TRBD1 (5 bases). Per germline, CDR1 PRHDT and CDR2 FYEKMQ (reference sequence). CDR3 length equals 12 residues. DNA for the CDR3: TGTGCCAGCGGCTTACAGGACTCACCCCTCCACTTT. Protein product: CASGLQDSPLHF.

This chain links TRBV18 with TRBJ1-1; D ambiguous. Trimming removed 3 bases from V and 8 bases from J, with 16 bases in between. CDR1 is KGHSH and CDR2 is LQKENI in the germline V gene. The CDR3 is 14 amino acids. CDR3 amino acids: CASSPAVGRREAFF. The CDR3 coding sequence is TGTGCCAGCTCACCTGCGGTGGGCCGTCGGGAAGCTTTCTTT.

The chain has TRBV12-3 or TRBV12-4 and TRBJ1-3; D unclear. This CDR3 spans 14 amino acids. Trimming removed 7 bases at V and 0 bases at J, with 10 bases between. CDR3 in amino acids: CASTFGFSGNTIYF. CDR3 sequence (DNA): TGTGCCAGCACCTTTGGATTCTCTGGAAACACCATATATTTT.

V and J are TRBV5-1 and TRBJ1-1; D ambiguous. V lost 0 bases to trimming and J lost 1 base, with 10 bases between them. This CDR3 has 15 residues. Germline V gene data show CDR1 as SGHRS and CDR2 as YFSETQ. The CDR3 nucleotides are TGCGCCAGCAGCTTGGTACGGGAGCCGAACACTGAAGCTTTCTTT. Amino acids: CASSLVREPNTEAFF. Full variable domain (rest looked up from reference TRBV5-1 and TRBJ1-1): KAGVTQTPRYLIKTRGQQVTLSCSPISGHRSVSWYQQTPGQGLQFLFEYFSETQRNKGNFPGRFSGRQFSNSRSEMNVSTLELGDSALYLCASSLVREPNTEAFFGQGTRLTVV.

About this clonotype itself: The junction departs from the called germline gene at one end, perhaps through a read error. The chain joins TRBV7-2 to TRBJ2-6, with 10 bases matching TRBD1. The V gene's germline CDR1 is SGHTA and CDR2 FQGNSA. The CDR3 runs to 17 residues. CDR3 nucleotides: TGTGCCAGCAGATATCGACAGGGGGCGCTGGGGGCCAACGCCCTGACTTTC. It yields the protein CASRYRQGALGANALTF.

This clonotype occurred many times. The chain recombines TRBV2 with TRBJ2-2; possible D gene TRBD2, 5 bases. CDR1 and CDR2 from the germline V gene are SNHLY and FYNNEI. CDR3 length: 15 residues. V was clipped by 1 base and J by 6 bases, with 12 bases between them. The CDR3 bases are TGTGCCAGCAGTGAAGTTGCCAGGCGGGCCGGGGAGCTGTTTTTT. Amino acids: CASSEVARRAGELFF.

In DNA, the CDR3 is TGTGCCAGCAGCGTAGGGGCTAGCGGGAGACCAGATACGCAGTATTTT. Its translation: CASSVGASGRPDTQYF. The chain uses TRBV9 and TRBJ2-3; 10 nucleotides line up with TRBD2. Germline lookup yields CDR1 SGDLS and CDR2 YYNGEE. The CDR3 sequence is 16 residues long. Unmatched junction bases numbered 5, after V lost 0 bases and J lost 4 bases.

This clonotype appeared a few times. The chain couples TRBV29-1 to TRBJ1-1, with no clear D. With 2 bases removed from V and 0 bases from J, the gap between germline ends came to 10 bases. The CDR3 loop spans 14 amino acids. CDR1 and CDR2 from the germline V gene are SQVTM and ANQGSEA. The CDR3 DNA follows: TGCAGCGTTGAAACAGCCATAATGAACACTGAAGCTTTCTTT. Protein: CSVETAIMNTEAFF.

J is TRBJ1-1 and V is TRBV12-5, with TRBD1 matching 9 bases. The CDR3 totals 15 residues. From germline, CDR1 is LGHNT and CDR2 FRNRAP. Unmatched junction bases numbered 15, after V lost 8 bases and J lost 8 bases. Written as DNA, the CDR3 is TGTGCTAGTAGTGCGACAGGGGGTTTAAAAACCGAAGCTTTCTTT. Protein sequence: CASSATGGLKTEAFF. Variable domain in full (rest from reference TRBV12-5 and TRBJ1-1): DARVTQTPRHKVTEMGQEVTMRCQPILGHNTVFWYRQTMMQGLELLAYFRNRAPLDDSGMPKDRFSAEMPDATLATLKIQPSEPRDSAVYFCASSATGGLKTEAFFGQGTRLTVV.

This clonotype has only a few counts. The CDR3 sequence is CASSVGGLGFEQYF. In DNA, the CDR3 is TGTGCCAGCAGCGTAGGAGGTTTAGGGTTCGAGCAGTACTTC. The chain couples TRBV9 to TRBJ2-7; no reliable D call. Per the germline V gene, CDR1 is SGDLS and CDR2 is YYNGEE. The CDR3 contains 14 residues. V was pared by 0 bases and J by 6 bases, with 13 bases between.

This clonotype was observed many times. This chain links TRBV28 with TRBJ2-7, with 7 bases lining up with TRBD2. CDR3 length: 15 amino acids. CDR1 and CDR2 from the germline V gene are MDHEN and SYDVKM. The V segment lost 2 bases and the J segment 2 bases; nucleotides outside the gene matches: 6. As DNA, the CDR3 is TGTGCCAGCAGTTTAGCGGGAGTCCAAACCTACGAGCAGTACTTC. Translating gives CASSLAGVQTYEQYF.

This chain connects TRBV5-6 to TRBJ1-2; D not certain. Trimming shortened V by 0 bases and J by 0 bases, and 12 bases separated the two germline ends. The CDR3 consists of 16 residues. From germline, CDR1 is SGHDT and CDR2 YYEEEE. The CDR3 DNA follows: TGTGCCAGCAGCTTGGGGGCTCCGAGATCTAACTATGGCTACACCTTC. Its translation is CASSLGAPRSNYGYTF.

This clonotype was seen repeatedly, ten times or more. The V call is TRBV2, the J call TRBJ1-5; 7 bases map to TRBD1. CDR1 is SNHLY, CDR2 FYNNEI, per germline. This CDR3 comprises 14 residues. The junction had 5 bases not matched to a gene; V was cut back by 4 bases and J by 5 bases. CDR3 in DNA: TGTGCCAGCAGTGTTCAGGGGGTCCATCAGCCCCAGCATTTT. Translated, it gives CASSVQGVHQPQHF. Together with reference TRBV2 and TRBJ1-5, the CDR3 gives the full variable domain: EPEVTQTPSHQVTQMGQEVILRCVPISNHLYFYWYRQILGQKVEFLVSFYNNEISEKSEIFDDQFSVERPDGSNFTLKIRSTKLEDSAMYFCASSVQGVHQPQHFGDGTRLSIL.

The rearrangement uses TRBV11-2 and TRBJ2-7; D might be TRBD1 (5 bases). Trimming removed 4 bases at V and 3 bases at J, with 7 bases between. The CDR3 sequence is 12 residues long. Germline V gene data show CDR1 as SGHAT and CDR2 as FQNNGV. CDR3 DNA sequence: TGTGCCAGCAGCTCGACAGTCTACGAGCAGTACTTC. Encoded protein: CASSSTVYEQYF.

The chain is built from TRBV29-1 and TRBJ2-7; 7 bases agree with TRBD1. This CDR3 comprises 14 residues. Germline-derived CDR1 and CDR2 are SQVTM and ANQGSEA. The V and J ends lost 4 bases and 10 bases, in that order; junction bases with no gene match: 16. The CDR3 bases are TGCAGCGTTGGGTTAGGCAGGGACAGAGAGGATCAGTACTTC. This translates into CSVGLGRDREDQYF.

The chain couples TRBV6-5 to TRBJ2-3; possible D gene TRBD1, 5 bases. Per the germline V gene, CDR1 is MNHEY and CDR2 is SVGAGI. The CDR3 spans 15 residues. The ends were cut back, 0 bases at V and 1 base at J, with 8 bases in the middle. Written as DNA, the CDR3 is TGTGCCAGCAGTTACTCTCGGACACGCACAGATACGCAGTATTTT. The encoded protein is CASSYSRTRTDTQYF.

This clonotype was seen only a few times. J is TRBJ1-2 and V is TRBV2, with D hard to call. The V end was cut by 6 bases, the J end by 4 bases, with 18 bases between. The germline V gene has CDR1 SNHLY and CDR2 FYNNEI. This CDR3 is built from 15 residues. This chain's CDR3 is CASSLLGEGRYGYTF. The DNA of the CDR3 is TGTGCCAGCAGCCTCCTCGGGGAGGGTCGCTATGGCTACACCTTC.

The rearrangement links TRBV6-1 to TRBJ2-3, with D hard to call. Germline V gene lookup returns CDR1 MNHNS and CDR2 SASEGT. The CDR3 length is 13 residues. The ends were cut back, 5 bases at V and 6 bases at J, with 12 bases in the middle. In DNA form, the CDR3 reads TGTGCCAGCAGTCGCAATTCCAGGGATACGCAGTATTTT. It specifies CASSRNSRDTQYF.

The chain couples TRBV5-1 to TRBJ1-2; 9 bases align to TRBD1. The V and J ends lost 0 bases and 4 bases, in that order; junction bases with no gene match: 10. This CDR3 is built from 17 residues. The germline V gene encodes CDR1 SGHRS and CDR2 YFSETQ. CDR3 sequence: CASSLEPPGQGSYGYTF. The CDR3 coding sequence is TGCGCCAGCAGCTTGGAGCCTCCGGGACAGGGTAGCTATGGCTACACCTTC.